This TCR beta chain comes out of a study of blood T cell repertoires in COVID-19. For the study at large: Sites in the United States, Italy and Spain provided acute and convalescent COVID-19 samples.

Germline V gene data show CDR1 as SGHRS and CDR2 as YFSETQ. The CDR3 runs 13 residues. V lost 0 bases, J lost 8 bases, and 6 bases lay in between. Authors' data handling: Amplification with reference gene primers provided the estimates of nucleated cell counts. Assay: immunoSEQ multiplex PCR; the TCRdb copy retains only in-frame clones and omits some. That table gives V, J and clone size, and the DNA gave D and trimming. The sample has 130,000 or so clones, 80% to 90% seen once; the top ten hold 25% to 30%. The sequencing sample was made of peripheral blood. This chain uses TRBV5-1 with TRBJ1-6; no clear D. The clonotype originates from a man between 70 and 80 years old with active or convalescent COVID-19. CDR3 in DNA: TGCGCCAGCAGCTTGGGGTCAGATTCACCCCTCCACTTT. Its translation: CASSLGSDSPLHF.